Below, 5 T cell receptor beta chains from the same sample are listed, as sequenced in a study of shared clonotypes between healthy human individuals (dated by TCRdb to the early 2020s). CD8 naive samples consisted of CD45RO-negative cells that were positively selected for CCR7, yielding a CD45RA+CCR7+ population without TemRA cells. The method was the immunoSEQ multiplex PCR assay. Imported from immuneACCESS, the table was reduced by TCRdb to in-frame sequences with V and J called. These copies leave out some clones; in studies compared against another copy, an unresolved V gene accounts for under half, and the cause of the remainder is not known. For this sample the table gives around 2,000,000 clones, of which about 94% were detected only once. Roughly 1% of the sample belongs to the ten largest clones. Sample: naive CD8+ T cells sorted from blood. According to the study, the label for this sample's cell subset or site signals: CD45RA+CCR7+. The receptors were gathered from a man between 18 and 29 years old in good health.

J is TRBJ2-7 and V is TRBV23-1; 8 bases align to TRBD1. TRBV23-1 is an open reading frame whose function is uncertain. The V and J ends lost 7 bases and 5 bases, in that order; junction bases with no gene match: 13. The CDR3 is 15 residues long. The CDR3 bases are TGCGCCAGCACTACGACTGACAGGGGTCAAAACGAGCAGTACTTC. Amino acids: CASTTTDRGQNEQYF.

V is TRBV4-3 and J is TRBJ1-2; D is uncertain. Germline V gene data show CDR1 as LGHNA and CDR2 as YSLEER. Trimming pared 1 base from V and 4 bases from J, leaving 19 bases between. The CDR3 runs to 17 residues. The CDR3 here is CASSQGITTLAGYGYTF. Here the CDR3 DNA reads TGCGCCAGCAGCCAAGGAATAACTACCCTCGCGGGCTATGGCTACACCTTC.

This chain uses TRBV30 with TRBJ2-5; 7 nucleotides agree with TRBD2. Germline CDR1 GTSNPN, CDR2 SVGIG (reference sequence). There are 15 residues in the CDR3. V gave up 0 bases and J gave up 5 bases; unmatched junction bases: 9. The CDR3: CAWSVRLAEAETQYF. Written as DNA, the CDR3 is TGTGCCTGGAGTGTACGGCTAGCGGAGGCGGAGACCCAGTACTTC.

CDR3: CASSQELQGISNEQFF. CDR3 coding DNA: TGCGCCAGCAGCCAAGAGCTGCAGGGAATATCCAATGAGCAGTTCTTC. The genes are TRBV4-1 and TRBJ2-1, with D possibly matching TRBD1 (5 bases). The CDR3 loop spans 16 amino acids. Per germline, CDR1 MGHRA and CDR2 YSYEKL. Trimming left V 0 bases short and J 6 bases short, with 15 bases between.

The V gene is TRBV27, the J gene TRBJ2-7, with 7 bases lining up with TRBD2. V dropped 5 bases and J dropped 7; count of bases not matched to a gene: 11. In germline, CDR1 is MNHEY, CDR2 SMNVEV (reference sequence). The CDR3 is 14 residues long. The CDR3 sequence is CASSILRESREQYF. The CDR3 DNA is TGTGCCAGCAGTATCCTGCGGGAGTCGCGGGAGCAGTACTTC.